One T cell receptor beta chain is described in this entry. The target antigen is unknown. This sample includes further DNA sequences coding for the same CDR3. The CDR3 runs to 15 residues. Germline V CDR1 and CDR2: MNHEY, SMNVEV (reference sequence). V gave up 2 bases and J gave up 8 bases, with 15 bases separating them. The data originate from a study of cytomegalovirus exposure and HLA in healthy donors. For the study at large: Among the 300 to 500 donors who were genotyped, 81% fell in the genetic ancestry cluster that is associated with self-reported Caucasian donors. Study-wide results and limits: In a later analysis, a genetic analysis reported fewer productive-TCR N-insertions in an Asian-associated ancestry cluster than the cohort average. In all likelihood, a cluster of highly shared sequence variants was a sequencing artifact.

Both 60 Vbeta primers and 13 Jbeta primers went into the PCR. The assay was immunoSEQ multiplex PCR, and TCRdb's table has in-frame clones only and misses some. The sample lists under 200,000 clones; about 80% were seen once. The TCR was taken from a man between 18 and 29 years old in good health and CMV-seropositive. The sample consisted of PBMCs. V usage is TRBV27 and J usage is TRBJ1-4; D uncertain. The CDR3 sequence: CASSLRGSGGEKLFF. CDR3 DNA sequence: TGTGCCAGCAGTTTACGTGGCTCGGGTGGCGAAAAACTGTTTTTT.